This T cell receptor (beta chain) comes out of a study of blood T cell repertoires in COVID-19. Study at large: PBMCs, B-cell-depleted T cells, or T cells were the source of the cDNA or gDNA that made up the material.

Sequenced by immunoSEQ multiplex PCR; TCRdb stores in-frame clones only, minus some. The sample gives around 50,000 clones, approximately 80% of which show up once; about 59% is in the top ten. V lost 8 bases and J lost 5; bases outside the gene matches: 16. Germline CDR1 is MDHEN and CDR2 is SYDVKM. CDR3 length: 16 amino acids. The TCR was taken from an older man with acute or convalescent COVID-19. The sample was peripheral blood. This rearrangement joins TRBV28 to TRBJ2-7, with 9 positions matching TRBD1. DNA for the CDR3: TGTGCCAGCGGATACCAAAAGGGACAGGGTGTAAACGAGCAGTACTTC. Protein sequence: CASGYQKGQGVNEQYF.